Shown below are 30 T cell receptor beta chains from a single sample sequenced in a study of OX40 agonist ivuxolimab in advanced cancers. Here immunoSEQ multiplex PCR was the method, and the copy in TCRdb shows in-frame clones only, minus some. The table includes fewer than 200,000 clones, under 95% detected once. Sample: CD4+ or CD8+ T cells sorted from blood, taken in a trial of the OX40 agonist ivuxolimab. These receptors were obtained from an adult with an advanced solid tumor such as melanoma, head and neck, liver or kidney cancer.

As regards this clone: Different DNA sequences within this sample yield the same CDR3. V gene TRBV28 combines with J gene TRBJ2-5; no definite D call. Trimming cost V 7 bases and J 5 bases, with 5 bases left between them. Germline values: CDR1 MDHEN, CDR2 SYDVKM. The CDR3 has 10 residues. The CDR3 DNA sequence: TGTGCCAGCATTGGGGAGACCCAGTACTTC. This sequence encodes CASIGETQYF. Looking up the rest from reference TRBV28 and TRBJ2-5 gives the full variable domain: DVKVTQSSRYLVKRTGEKVFLECVQDMDHENMFWYRQDPGLGLRLIYFSYDVKMKEKGDIPEGYSVSREKKERFSLILESASTNQTSMYLCASIGETQYFGPGTRLLVL.

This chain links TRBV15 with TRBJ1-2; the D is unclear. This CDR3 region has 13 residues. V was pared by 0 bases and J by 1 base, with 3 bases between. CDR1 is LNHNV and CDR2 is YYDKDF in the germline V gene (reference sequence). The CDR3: CATSRELNYGYTF. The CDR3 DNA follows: TGTGCCACCAGCAGAGAGCTTAACTATGGCTACACCTTC.

CDR3 loop: CASSLSGGSVGNTIYF. The CDR3 DNA reads as TGCGCCAGCAGCTTGAGCGGTGGGTCGGTTGGAAACACCATATATTTT. This chain links TRBV5-1 with TRBJ1-3; D not resolved. The CDR3 has 16 residues. CDR1 is SGHRS and CDR2 is YFSETQ in the germline V gene. V lost 1 base and J lost 3, with 14 bases in between.

CDR3 DNA: TGCGCCAGCAGCTTGGAGGACGGAGGGTTATATGGCTACACCTTC. It encodes CASSLEDGGLYGYTF. The V call is TRBV5-1, the J call TRBJ1-2; D unclear. The CDR3 is made up of 15 amino acids. Trimming pared 0 bases from V and 5 bases from J, leaving 14 bases between. Germline lookup yields CDR1 SGHRS and CDR2 YFSETQ.

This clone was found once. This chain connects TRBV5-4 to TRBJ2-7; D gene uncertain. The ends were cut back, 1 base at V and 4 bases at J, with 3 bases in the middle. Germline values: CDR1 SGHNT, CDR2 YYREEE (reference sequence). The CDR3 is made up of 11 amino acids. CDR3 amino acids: CASSLRYEQYF. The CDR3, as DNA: TGTGCCAGCAGCTTGAGGTACGAGCAGTACTTC.

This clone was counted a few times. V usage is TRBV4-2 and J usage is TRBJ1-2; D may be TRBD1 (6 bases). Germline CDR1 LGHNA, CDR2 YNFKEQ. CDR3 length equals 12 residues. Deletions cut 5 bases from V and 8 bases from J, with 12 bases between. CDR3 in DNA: TGTGCCAGCAGCTACAGGGAAGGGGGCTACACCTTC. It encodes CASSYREGGYTF.

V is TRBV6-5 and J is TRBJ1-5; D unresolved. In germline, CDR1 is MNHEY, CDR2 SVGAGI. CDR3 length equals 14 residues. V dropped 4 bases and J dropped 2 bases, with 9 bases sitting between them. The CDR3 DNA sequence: TGTGCCAGCAGTTCTACAAGGGGCAATCAGCCCCAGCATTTT. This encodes CASSSTRGNQPQHF.

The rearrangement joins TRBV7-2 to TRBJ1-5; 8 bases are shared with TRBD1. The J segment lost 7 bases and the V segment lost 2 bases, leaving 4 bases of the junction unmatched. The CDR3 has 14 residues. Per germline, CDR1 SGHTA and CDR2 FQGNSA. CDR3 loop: CASSLQTGVQPQHF. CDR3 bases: TGTGCCAGCAGCTTACAGACAGGGGTGCAGCCCCAGCATTTT.

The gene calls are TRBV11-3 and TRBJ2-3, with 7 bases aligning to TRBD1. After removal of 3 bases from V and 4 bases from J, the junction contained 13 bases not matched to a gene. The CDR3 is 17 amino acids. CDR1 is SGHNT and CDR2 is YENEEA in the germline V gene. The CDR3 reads CASSLRQGTAGADTQYF. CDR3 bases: TGTGCCAGCAGCTTGAGACAGGGAACTGCCGGGGCAGATACGCAGTATTTT.

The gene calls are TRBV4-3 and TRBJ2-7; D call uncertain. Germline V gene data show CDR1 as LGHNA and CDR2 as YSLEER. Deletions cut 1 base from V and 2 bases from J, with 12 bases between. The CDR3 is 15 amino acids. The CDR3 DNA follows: TGCGCCAGCAGCCAAGGGGTCACCGAACCCTACGAGCAGTACTTC. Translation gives CASSQGVTEPYEQYF.

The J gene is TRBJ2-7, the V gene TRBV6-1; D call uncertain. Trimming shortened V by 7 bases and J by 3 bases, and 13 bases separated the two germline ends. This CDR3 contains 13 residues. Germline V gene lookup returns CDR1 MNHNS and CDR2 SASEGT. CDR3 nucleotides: TGTGCCAGCATTCGGTATGGGATCTACGAGCAGTACTTC. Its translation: CASIRYGIYEQYF.

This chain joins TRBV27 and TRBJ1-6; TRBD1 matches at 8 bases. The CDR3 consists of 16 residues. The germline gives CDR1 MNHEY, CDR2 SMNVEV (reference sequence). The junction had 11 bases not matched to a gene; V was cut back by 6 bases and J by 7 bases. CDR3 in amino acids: CASSFSYRGGNSPLHF. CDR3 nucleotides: TGTGCCAGCAGCTTCTCCTACAGGGGGGGGAATTCACCCCTCCACTTT.

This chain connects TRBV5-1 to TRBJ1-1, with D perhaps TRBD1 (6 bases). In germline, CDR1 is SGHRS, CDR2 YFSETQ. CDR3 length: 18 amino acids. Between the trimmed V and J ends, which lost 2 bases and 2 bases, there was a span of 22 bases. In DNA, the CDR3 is TGCGCCAGCAGCTTTATGGCCGCCGGAGGGGGGGCCAACACTGAAGCTTTCTTT. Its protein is CASSFMAAGGGANTEAFF.

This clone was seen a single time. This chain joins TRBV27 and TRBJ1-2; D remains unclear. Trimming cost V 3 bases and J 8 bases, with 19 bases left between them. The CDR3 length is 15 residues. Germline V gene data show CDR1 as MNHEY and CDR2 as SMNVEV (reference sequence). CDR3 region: CASSLQRHGGAGYTF. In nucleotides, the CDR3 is TGTGCCAGCAGTTTGCAGAGACACGGCGGAGCGGGCTACACCTTC.

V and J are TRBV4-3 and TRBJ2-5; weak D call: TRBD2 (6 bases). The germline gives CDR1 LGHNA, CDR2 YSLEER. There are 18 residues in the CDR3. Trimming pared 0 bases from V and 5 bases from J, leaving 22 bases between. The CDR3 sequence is CASSQDLSGGIDVETQYF. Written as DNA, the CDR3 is TGCGCCAGCAGCCAAGATTTGAGTGGGGGGATCGACGTCGAGACCCAGTACTTC.

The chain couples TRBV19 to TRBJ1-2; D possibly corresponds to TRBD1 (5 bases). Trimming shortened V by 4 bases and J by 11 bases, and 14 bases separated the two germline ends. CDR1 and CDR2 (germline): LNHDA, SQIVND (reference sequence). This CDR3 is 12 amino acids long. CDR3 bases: TGTGCCAGTAGTAACCCTCCTGGGGGGTACACCTTC. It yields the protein CASSNPPGGYTF.

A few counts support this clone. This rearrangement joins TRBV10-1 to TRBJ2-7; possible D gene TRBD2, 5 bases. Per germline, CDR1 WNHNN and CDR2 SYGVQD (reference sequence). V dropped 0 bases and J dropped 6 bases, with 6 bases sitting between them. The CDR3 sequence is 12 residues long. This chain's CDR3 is CASSESGSEQYF. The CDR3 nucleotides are TGCGCCAGCAGTGAGTCGGGGAGCGAGCAGTACTTC.

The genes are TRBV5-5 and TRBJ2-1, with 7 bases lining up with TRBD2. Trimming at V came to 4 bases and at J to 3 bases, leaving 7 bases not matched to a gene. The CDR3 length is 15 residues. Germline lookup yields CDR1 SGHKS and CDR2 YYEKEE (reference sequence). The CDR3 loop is CASSLRRDYYNEQFF. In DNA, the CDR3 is TGTGCCAGCAGCCTAAGGCGGGACTACTACAATGAGCAGTTCTTC.

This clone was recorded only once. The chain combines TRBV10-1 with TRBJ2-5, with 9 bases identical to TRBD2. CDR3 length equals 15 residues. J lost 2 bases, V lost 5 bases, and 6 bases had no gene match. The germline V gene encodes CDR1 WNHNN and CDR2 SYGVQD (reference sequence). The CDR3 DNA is TGCGCCAGCAGTTATGGACTAGCGAGGCAAGAGACCCAGTACTTC. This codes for CASSYGLARQETQYF.

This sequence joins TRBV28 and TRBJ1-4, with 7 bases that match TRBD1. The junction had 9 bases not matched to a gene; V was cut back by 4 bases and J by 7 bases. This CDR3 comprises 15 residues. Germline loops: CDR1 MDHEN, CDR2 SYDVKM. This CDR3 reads CASSSSTGRAEKLFF. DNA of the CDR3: TGTGCCAGCAGTTCGTCGACAGGGAGGGCTGAAAAACTGTTTTTT. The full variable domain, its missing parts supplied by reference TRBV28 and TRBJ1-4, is DVKVTQSSRYLVKRTGEKVFLECVQDMDHENMFWYRQDPGLGLRLIYFSYDVKMKEKGDIPEGYSVSREKKERFSLILESASTNQTSMYLCASSSSTGRAEKLFFGSGTQLSVL.

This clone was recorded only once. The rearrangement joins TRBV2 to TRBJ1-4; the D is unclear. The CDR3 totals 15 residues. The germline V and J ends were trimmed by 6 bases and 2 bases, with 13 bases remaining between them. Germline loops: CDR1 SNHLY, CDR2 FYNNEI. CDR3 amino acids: CASRVLRGTNEKLFF. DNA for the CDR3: TGTGCCAGCAGGGTACTTCGAGGGACTAATGAAAAACTGTTTTTT. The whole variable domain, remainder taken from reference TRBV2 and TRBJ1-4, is EPEVTQTPSHQVTQMGQEVILRCVPISNHLYFYWYRQILGQKVEFLVSFYNNEISEKSEIFDDQFSVERPDGSNFTLKIRSTKLEDSAMYFCASRVLRGTNEKLFFGSGTQLSVL.

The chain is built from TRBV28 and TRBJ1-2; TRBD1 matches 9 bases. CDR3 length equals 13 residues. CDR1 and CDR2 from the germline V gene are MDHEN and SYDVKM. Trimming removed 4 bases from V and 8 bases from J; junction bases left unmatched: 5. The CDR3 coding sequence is TGTGCCAGCAGTTACACAGGGGGCGGCGGCTACACCTTC. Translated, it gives CASSYTGGGGYTF.

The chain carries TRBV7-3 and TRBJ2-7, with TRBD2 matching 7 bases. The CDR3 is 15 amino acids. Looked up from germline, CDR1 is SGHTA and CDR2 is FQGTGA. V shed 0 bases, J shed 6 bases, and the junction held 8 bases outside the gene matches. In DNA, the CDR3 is TGTGCCAGCAGCTTAACCCCTGCGGGAGCAAGCGAGCAGTACTTC. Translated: CASSLTPAGASEQYF.

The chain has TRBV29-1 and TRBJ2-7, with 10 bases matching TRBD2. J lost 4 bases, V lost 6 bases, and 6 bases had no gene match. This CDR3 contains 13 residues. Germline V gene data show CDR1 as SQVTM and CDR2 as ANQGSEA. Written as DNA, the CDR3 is TGCAGCGTACTAGCGGGGCCATCATACGAGCAGTACTTC. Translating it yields CSVLAGPSYEQYF.

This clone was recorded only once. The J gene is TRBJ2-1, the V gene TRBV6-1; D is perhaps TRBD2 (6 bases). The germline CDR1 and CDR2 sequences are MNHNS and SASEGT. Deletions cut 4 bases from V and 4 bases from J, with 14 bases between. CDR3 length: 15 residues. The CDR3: CASSARGEVYNEQFF. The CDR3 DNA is TGTGCCAGCAGTGCCCGTGGGGAGGTTTACAATGAGCAGTTCTTC.

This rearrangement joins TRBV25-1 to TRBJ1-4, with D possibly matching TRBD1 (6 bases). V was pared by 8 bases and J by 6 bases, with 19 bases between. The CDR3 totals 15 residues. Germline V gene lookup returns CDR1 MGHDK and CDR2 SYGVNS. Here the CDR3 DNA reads TGTGCCAGCGCTCCGTCGTCAGGGGCTGATGAAAAACTGTTTTTT. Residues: CASAPSSGADEKLFF.

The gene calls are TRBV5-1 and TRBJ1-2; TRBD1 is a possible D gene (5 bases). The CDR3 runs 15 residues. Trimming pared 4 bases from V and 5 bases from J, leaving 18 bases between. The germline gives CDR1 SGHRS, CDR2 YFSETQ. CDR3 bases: TGCGCCAGCAGCCCGAGTCCGGGGGAAGGTTATGGCTACACCTTC. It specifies CASSPSPGEGYGYTF.

DNA of the CDR3: TGTGCCAGCAGCCCCGGCGGGACTAGGGGCACAGATACGCAGTATTTT. Its translation is CASSPGGTRGTDTQYF. The chain links TRBV7-2 to TRBJ2-3; the match to TRBD2 covers 8 bases. Germline V gene data show CDR1 as SGHTA and CDR2 as FQGNSA. The CDR3 has 16 residues. The trim removed 5 bases at V and 1 base at J, leaving 8 bases unmatched.

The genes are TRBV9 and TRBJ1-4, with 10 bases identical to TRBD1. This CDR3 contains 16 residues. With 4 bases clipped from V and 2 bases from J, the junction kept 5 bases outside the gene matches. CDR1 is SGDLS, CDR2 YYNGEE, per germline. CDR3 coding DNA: TGTGCCAGCAGCTACTCGGGACAGGGGACTAATGAAAAACTGTTTTTT. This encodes CASSYSGQGTNEKLFF.

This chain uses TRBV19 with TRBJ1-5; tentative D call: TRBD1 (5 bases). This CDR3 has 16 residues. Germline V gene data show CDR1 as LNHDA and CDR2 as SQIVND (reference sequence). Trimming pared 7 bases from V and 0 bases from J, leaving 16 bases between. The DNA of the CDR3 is TGTGCCAGTACCCATCGCCTCACAGGTAGCAATCAGCCCCAGCATTTT. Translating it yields CASTHRLTGSNQPQHF.